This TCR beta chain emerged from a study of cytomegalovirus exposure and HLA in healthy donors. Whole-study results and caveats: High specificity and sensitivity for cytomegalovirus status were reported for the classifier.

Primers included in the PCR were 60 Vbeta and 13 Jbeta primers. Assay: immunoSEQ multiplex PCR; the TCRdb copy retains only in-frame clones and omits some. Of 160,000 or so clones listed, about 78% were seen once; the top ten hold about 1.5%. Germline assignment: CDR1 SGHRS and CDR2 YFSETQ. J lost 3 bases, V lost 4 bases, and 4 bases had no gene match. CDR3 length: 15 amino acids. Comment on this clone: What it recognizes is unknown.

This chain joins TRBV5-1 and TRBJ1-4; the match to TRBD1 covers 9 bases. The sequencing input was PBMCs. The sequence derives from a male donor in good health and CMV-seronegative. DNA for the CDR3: TGCGCCAGCAGCGGAGGGGACAGGGCTAATGAAAAACTGTTTTTT. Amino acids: CASSGGDRANEKLFF.